This passage covers 26 T cell receptor beta chains from one sample sequenced in a study of spatial heterogeneity in lung cancer. TCRdb re-analysed the 5' RACE reads in MiXCR, keeping a single row per CDR3 protein. The sample records around 92,000 distinct CDR3 sequences, 12% being singletons. Time point: sample taken at primary tumor resection. Unsorted whole RNA samples from tumor, nontumor lung or frozen PBMC were sequenced. This sample comprised PBMCs, obtained at surgery. The receptors stem from a male donor with early-stage non-small cell lung cancer.

This clonotype has only a few counts. The chain is built from TRBV5-4 and TRBJ2-6, with D possibly TRBD1 on 6 matching bases. The CDR3 contains 15 residues. V lost 3 bases, J lost 4 bases, and 11 bases lay in between. Germline V gene lookup returns CDR1 SGHNT and CDR2 YYREEE (reference sequence). DNA of the CDR3: TGTGCCAGCAGCTCGATAGGGACAGGGGCCAACGTCCTGACTTTC. As protein: CASSSIGTGANVLTF.

This clonotype was observed a single time. The chain couples TRBV7-2 to TRBJ1-1; perhaps TRBD1 as D (5 bases). The CDR3 length is 13 residues. Germline lookup yields CDR1 SGHTA and CDR2 FQGNSA. V lost 8 bases to trimming and J lost 4 bases, with 14 bases between them. The DNA of the CDR3 is TGTGCCAGCCGAATGGACACGGTCACTGAAGCTTTCTTT. Its translation: CASRMDTVTEAFF.

This clonotype has at least ten counts. The chain combines TRBV4-3 with TRBJ1-1, with D hard to call. The CDR3 contains 15 residues. V lost 2 bases to trimming and J lost 5 bases, with 15 bases between them. Germline V gene lookup returns CDR1 LGHNA and CDR2 YSLEER. The DNA of the CDR3 is TGCGCCAGCAGCCAACCGGGGAAGGGAAGAACTGAAGCTTTCTTT. It codes for CASSQPGKGRTEAFF.

This clonotype came up many times. J is TRBJ2-1 and V is TRBV11-2; the D gene is possibly TRBD2 (5 bases). V was shortened by 0 bases and J by 4 bases, with 10 bases between the two germline ends. There are 15 residues in the CDR3. From germline, CDR1 is SGHAT and CDR2 FQNNGV. For the CDR3, the DNA is TGTGCCAGCAGCTTAGATGTCGGGAAATACAATGAGCAGTTCTTC. This sequence encodes CASSLDVGKYNEQFF.

V and J are TRBV5-4 and TRBJ2-3; 12 nucleotides agree with TRBD2. The CDR3 consists of 16 residues. Germline CDR1 SGHNT, CDR2 YYREEE (reference sequence). V lost 3 bases and J lost 6; bases outside the gene matches: 8. In DNA, the CDR3 is TGTGCCAGCAGCTCTAAGACTAGCGGGAGAGGGGATACGCAGTATTTT. This translates into CASSSKTSGRGDTQYF.

The sample holds a few counts of this clonotype. This chain uses TRBV7-3 with TRBJ2-2; 11 bases line up with TRBD2. This CDR3 spans 15 amino acids. Germline V gene data show CDR1 as SGHTA and CDR2 as FQGTGA. With V trimmed by 5 bases and J by 5 bases, 4 bases remained unmatched. In DNA form, the CDR3 reads TGTGCCAGCAGCACTAGCGGGAGTTATACCGGGGAGCTGTTTTTT. It translates to CASSTSGSYTGELFF.

This clonotype was observed a handful of times. J is TRBJ2-7 and V is TRBV27; D unclear. Germline CDR1 is MNHEY and CDR2 is SMNVEV (reference sequence). V lost 5 bases, J lost 2 bases, and 16 bases lay in between. The length of the CDR3 is 15 residues. Here the CDR3 reads CASSGAWPLTYEQYF. The CDR3 DNA follows: TGTGCCAGCAGTGGAGCGTGGCCGTTGACCTACGAGCAGTACTTC.

In DNA form, the CDR3 reads TGTGCCAGCAGCTCGGGGGGAGACCAGCCCCAGCATTTT. Translation: CASSSGGDQPQHF. The V and J genes are TRBV7-9 and TRBJ1-5, with D perhaps matching TRBD1 (5 bases). The CDR3 runs 13 residues. Deletions cut 4 bases from V and 7 bases from J, with 11 bases between. Germline CDR1 SEHNR, CDR2 FQNEAQ (reference sequence). Full variable domain (outside the CDR3, taken from reference TRBV7-9 and TRBJ1-5): DTGVSQNPRHKITKRGQNVTFRCDPISEHNRLYWYRQTLGQGPEFLTYFQNEAQLEKSRLLSDRFSAERPKGSFSTLEIQRTEQGDSAMYLCASSSGGDQPQHFGDGTRLSIL.

The CDR3 sequence is CSAGTGTSGYNEQFF. The DNA for the CDR3 is TGCAGTGCTGGCACCGGGACTAGCGGTTACAATGAGCAGTTCTTC. The V gene is TRBV20-1, the J gene TRBJ2-1; TRBD2 matches at 11 bases. Losses at the gene ends were 5 bases for V and 4 bases for J; bases not matched to a gene: 7. Germline CDR1 reads DFQATT; CDR2 reads SNEGSKA (reference sequence). This CDR3 spans 15 amino acids.

This chain links TRBV28 with TRBJ2-7; 7 bases map to TRBD1. Germline V gene data show CDR1 as MDHEN and CDR2 as SYDVKM. The CDR3 spans 14 residues. With V trimmed by 5 bases and J by 3 bases, 7 bases remained unmatched. CDR3 nucleotides: TGTGCCAGCAGTCAAACCGGGGACAGCTACGAGCAGTACTTC. It is translated as CASSQTGDSYEQYF.

The gene calls are TRBV7-2 and TRBJ1-4; TRBD1 agrees at 8 bases. The CDR3 sequence is 17 residues long. V dropped 6 bases and J dropped 0; count of bases not matched to a gene: 9. The germline CDR1 and CDR2 sequences are SGHTA and FQGNSA. In nucleotides, the CDR3 is TGTGCCAGCAGACATGTCGGACAGGGCGCAACTAATGAAAAACTGTTTTTT. Protein sequence: CASRHVGQGATNEKLFF.

The chain joins TRBV28 to TRBJ1-1, with 8 bases identical to TRBD1. Germline V gives CDR1 MDHEN, CDR2 SYDVKM. This CDR3 has 12 residues. The ends lost 10 bases at V and 4 bases at J; junction bases unmatched: 5. The CDR3: CATTGGFTEAFF. CDR3 in DNA: TGTGCCACCACAGGGGGTTTCACTGAAGCTTTCTTT.

The V and J genes are TRBV12-3 or TRBV12-4 and TRBJ1-6, with D possibly being TRBD1 (5 bases). Trimming left V 5 bases short and J 7 bases short, with 9 bases between. This CDR3 region has 13 residues. CDR3 nucleotide sequence: TGTGCCAGCAGTCCGGGACGGAATTCACCCCTCCACTTT. Translated, it gives CASSPGRNSPLHF.

This clonotype has ten or more counts. The chain employs TRBV11-3 and TRBJ2-1; 11 nucleotides align to TRBD2. V was pared by 2 bases and J by 7 bases, with 10 bases of the junction left unmatched. The CDR3 sequence is 17 residues long. Per germline, CDR1 SGHNT and CDR2 YENEEA. The CDR3 DNA reads as TGTGCCAGCAGCTTATATAGGGGGGGACTAGCGGAAAATGAGCAGTTCTTC. Translation: CASSLYRGGLAENEQFF.

V usage is TRBV19 and J usage is TRBJ1-5; D is uncertain. The CDR3 is 13 amino acids. Germline loops: CDR1 LNHDA, CDR2 SQIVND (reference sequence). Trimming left V 3 bases short and J 5 bases short, with 8 bases between. The CDR3 coding sequence is TGTGCCAGTAGTATGAGTTTGGATCAGCCCCAGCATTTT. Protein: CASSMSLDQPQHF.

This clonotype was detected a few times. V usage is TRBV20-1 and J usage is TRBJ2-7; 7 bases align to TRBD2. The germline gives CDR1 DFQATT, CDR2 SNEGSKA (reference sequence). CDR3 length: 14 amino acids. The junction had 12 bases not matched to a gene; V was cut back by 6 bases and J by 4 bases. The CDR3 spells CSATFSVGGYEQYF. CDR3 nucleotide sequence: TGCAGTGCCACATTCTCAGTCGGGGGGTACGAGCAGTACTTC.

Only a few counts were recorded for this clonotype. The chain is built from TRBV10-3 and TRBJ2-1, with 9 bases matching TRBD1. Per the germline V gene, CDR1 is ENHRY and CDR2 is SYGVKD. V was pared by 1 base and J by 7 bases, with 11 bases of the junction left unmatched. The length of the CDR3 is 17 residues. CDR3 coding DNA: TGTGCCATCAGTGAGTATGGGACAGGGTCGGATGTGAATGAGCAGTTCTTC. Amino acids: CAISEYGTGSDVNEQFF.

This clonotype was seen ten or more times. CDR3 sequence reads: CASSDTGTSSHTQYF. CDR3 coding DNA: TGTGCCAGCAGTGACACCGGGACTAGCTCACATACGCAGTATTTT. The rearrangement joins TRBV12-3 or TRBV12-4 to TRBJ2-3, with TRBD2 matching 9 bases. The CDR3 runs to 15 residues. V dropped 5 bases and J dropped 7; count of bases not matched to a gene: 10.

There are a few counts of this clonotype. The J gene is TRBJ2-1, the V gene TRBV11-3; TRBD2 matches 7 bases. Looked up from germline, CDR1 is SGHNT and CDR2 is YENEEA. Losses at the gene ends were 5 bases for V and 6 bases for J; bases not matched to a gene: 10. CDR3 length equals 15 residues. This CDR3 reads CASSPWGSGPNEQFF. In DNA, the CDR3 is TGTGCCAGCAGCCCTTGGGGTAGCGGGCCCAATGAGCAGTTCTTC.

V and J are TRBV18 and TRBJ2-3, with 8 bases that match TRBD2. Per germline, CDR1 KGHSH and CDR2 LQKENI. After removal of 4 bases from V and 4 bases from J, the junction contained 4 bases not matched to a gene. The CDR3 covers 14 residues. In DNA form, the CDR3 reads TGTGCCAGCTCACTGAGCGGGAGTGCAGATACGCAGTATTTT. Encoded protein: CASSLSGSADTQYF.

This clonotype has a handful of counts. The V call is TRBV7-2, the J call TRBJ2-5; D possibly corresponds to TRBD2 (7 bases). The V and J ends lost 5 bases and 8 bases respectively, with 18 bases between them. The CDR3 consists of 14 residues. Germline V gene lookup returns CDR1 SGHTA and CDR2 FQGNSA. The CDR3 DNA follows: TGTGCCAGCAGCCCAAAGGGGGGGCCTGGCACCCAGTACTTC. Its translation is CASSPKGGPGTQYF.

This clonotype was detected only a few times. The chain employs TRBV5-1 and TRBJ2-1, with D perhaps assigned TRBD1 or TRBD2 (5 bases each). The germline gives CDR1 SGHRS, CDR2 YFSETQ. The CDR3 is 14 amino acids. V lost 7 bases and J 0 bases, leaving 11 bases between the germline ends. In DNA form, the CDR3 reads TGCGCCAGCCTCCCGGGGCCCTCCTACAATGAGCAGTTCTTC. Its protein is CASLPGPSYNEQFF.

This clonotype appeared a few times. The rearrangement joins TRBV7-6 to TRBJ2-6; the match to TRBD1 covers 7 bases. CDR1 is SGHVS and CDR2 is FNYEAQ in the germline V gene. The CDR3 runs to 16 residues. J gave up 4 bases and V 4 bases, and 7 bases lay outside the gene matches. In DNA, the CDR3 is TGTGCCAGCAGCTATGTGACAGGGTCCGGGGCCAACGTCCTGACTTTC. Translation gives CASSYVTGSGANVLTF.

V gene TRBV14 combines with J gene TRBJ2-5, with D perhaps assigned TRBD1 or TRBD2 (5 bases each). Germline-derived CDR1 and CDR2 are SGHDN and FVKESK. With 0 bases removed from V and 0 bases from J, the gap between germline ends came to 8 bases. CDR3 length: 15 residues. The CDR3 region is CASSQDWGYQETQYF. CDR3 DNA sequence: TGTGCCAGCAGCCAAGATTGGGGGTACCAAGAGACCCAGTACTTC.

This clonotype came up a few times. The chain couples TRBV20-1 to TRBJ2-1; TRBD2 matches at 13 bases. This CDR3 contains 20 residues. J gave up 3 bases and V 1 base, and 15 bases lay outside the gene matches. CDR1 is DFQATT, CDR2 SNEGSKA, per germline (reference sequence). CDR3 loop: CSARAVPTSGRTERYNEQFF. The DNA of the CDR3 is TGCAGTGCTAGAGCCGTACCGACTAGCGGGAGGACCGAACGCTACAATGAGCAGTTCTTC.

This clonotype was seen at least ten times. The chain recombines TRBV5-1 with TRBJ2-3; D ambiguous. The germline CDR1 and CDR2 sequences are SGHRS and YFSETQ. The CDR3 loop spans 14 amino acids. Trimming pared 4 bases from V and 3 bases from J, leaving 12 bases between. The CDR3 region is CASSPPLETDTQYF. The CDR3 DNA reads TGCGCCAGCAGCCCGCCTCTGGAAACAGATACGCAGTATTTT.